The present T cell receptor (beta chain) was sequenced within a study of blood T cell repertoires in COVID-19 (TCRdb year 2020). For context, the study as a whole: The collaborator samples originated in the United States, Italy and Spain and spanned the acute and convalescent phases of COVID-19. The prospective study material was composed of cDNA or gDNA derived from T cells, B-cell-depleted T cells, or PBMCs. Subjects who had been exposed to COVID-19, were actively infected with it, or had recovered from it provided the deeply sampled blood TCRbeta repertoires that made up the dataset. A freely available public database, intended as a resource for researchers studying the immune response to SARS-CoV-2, is where the repertoires were released. The samples were drawn from the first 160 participants of the ongoing ImmuneRACE study and from 1,254 subjects provided by 6 global collaborators. The sample metadata nearly always contained a de-identified subject ID, COVID-19 status, age in years and sex. Where available, HLA class I and class II types were obtained from metadata supplied by the sample provider rather than from assay-based typing. What the authors observed across the whole study: How much clinical and demographic metadata was included differed by source and by participant, and the metadata was provided uncurated.

Participants in the prospective study were enrolled through a virtual design, were aged roughly 18 to 90 years, and lived in some 24 United States geographic areas. To assign participants to cohorts, the prospective study relied on clinical history that participants themselves reported in a screening survey and a study questionnaire. Mobile phlebotomists in the prospective study collected whole blood, serum and a nasopharyngeal or oropharyngeal swab from every participant. Prospective study participants could optionally give additional blood draws and questionnaires over an approximately two-month period. Before DNA extraction, blood samples from the prospective study were shipped at room temperature or frozen. The junction shows trimming of 5 bases on V and 6 bases on J, plus 8 bases between the germline ends. The CDR3 spans 13 residues, from the cysteine through the phenylalanine. Only CDR3 DNA is held: 39 bases, read in frame from base 1. CDR1 SGHNT and CDR2 YENEEA are derived from the germline V gene.

Note on this clone: It lacks a known antigen. No qualities accompany the bases; no much larger clone lies one base away.

The immunoSEQ Assay, a bias-controlled multiplex PCR, was used to amplify TCRbeta CDR3 regions from genomic DNA. As for the original processing: The number of nucleated cells in each sample was estimated by amplification of reference gene primers within the assay. To quantify the absolute abundance of each unique TCRbeta CDR3 rearrangement, sequence reads were collapsed and filtered. For each sample, productive Simpson clonality was calculated as the square root of Simpson's diversity index over productive rearrangements. TCRdb obtained this table from immuneACCESS and retained in-frame rearrangements with V and J assigned. These tables miss some clones; where compared with another copy, unresolved V genes account for less than half of the shortfall, and the remainder is unexplained. V and J calls plus clone size are reproduced from that table; the DNA served to infer D and trimming. The sample table holds roughly 400,000 clones, of which around 90% were seen once. The leading ten clones occupy over 2% of the sample.

This sequence originates from a woman aged 40 to 50 with acute COVID-19. Specimen: PBMCs or T cells enriched from blood (not recorded which). The receptor chain draws on TRBV11-3 and TRBJ1-6, with no reliable assignment of the D segment. The nucleotide sequence is TGTGCCAGCAGCAATTCGGTTAATTCACCCCTCCACTTT. It codes for CASSNSVNSPLHF.